The 17 T cell receptor beta chains below all came from one sample that was sequenced in a study of human T cells and chemical hapten exposure. Documented time point: patch test 3, about 24 weeks after DPC sensitization. Treatment described: therapeutic diphenylcyclopropenone sensitization with weekly scalp DPC. TCRdb re-analysed the RACE reads in MiXCR, keeping a single row per CDR3 protein. The table lists about 190,000 distinct CDR3 sequences, approximately 26% of them singletons. Sequenced here: whole blood, sampled in connection with sensitization to the hapten diphenylcyclopropenone (DPC). The receptors shown here come from a woman in her 40s with alopecia areata. Some clones in this sample may be carry-over from other donors' samples.

This clonotype was detected a few times. This chain links TRBV6-5 with TRBJ2-7; D call uncertain. The ends were cut back, 0 bases at V and 3 bases at J, with 6 bases in the middle. The CDR3 is 13 residues long. Germline V gene data show CDR1 as MNHEY and CDR2 as SVGAGI. This CDR3 is CASSYSGSYEQYF. The CDR3 nucleotides read TGTGCCAGCAGTTACTCGGGCAGCTACGAGCAGTACTTC.

This clonotype was found many times. The CDR3, as DNA: TGTGCCAGCAGGGGGACAGGGGGATCCTACGAGCAGTACTTC. Translated: CASRGTGGSYEQYF. This chain connects TRBV12-3 or TRBV12-4 to TRBJ2-7; TRBD1 agrees at 11 bases. J lost 1 base, V lost 6 bases, and 2 bases had no gene match. The CDR3 has 14 residues.

This chain uses TRBV25-1 with TRBJ2-2; D gene unclear. In germline, CDR1 is MGHDK, CDR2 SYGVNS. Trimming removed 0 bases from V and 6 bases from J, with 2 bases in between. The CDR3 covers 12 residues. In DNA form, the CDR3 reads TGTGCCAGCAGTGAATACCCCGGGGAGCTGTTTTTT. This gives the protein CASSEYPGELFF.

This clonotype was counted between two and nine times. The CDR3 sequence: CASSPPGAMNTEAFF. CDR3 coding DNA: TGCGCCAGCAGCCCGCCGGGGGCCATGAACACTGAAGCTTTCTTT. The chain has TRBV5-1 and TRBJ1-1; a possible D gene is TRBD1 (6 bases). CDR3 length: 15 residues. Trimming removed 4 bases from V and 0 bases from J, with 13 bases in between. The germline gives CDR1 SGHRS, CDR2 YFSETQ. Looking up the rest from reference TRBV5-1 and TRBJ1-1 gives the full variable domain: KAGVTQTPRYLIKTRGQQVTLSCSPISGHRSVSWYQQTPGQGLQFLFEYFSETQRNKGNFPGRFSGRQFSNSRSEMNVSTLELGDSALYLCASSPPGAMNTEAFFGQGTRLTVV.

The chain links TRBV6-5 to TRBJ2-7; TRBD2 matches 14 bases. Germline V gives CDR1 MNHEY, CDR2 SVGAGI. Trimming at V came to 2 bases and at J to 5 bases, leaving 2 bases not matched to a gene. This CDR3 contains 15 residues. The CDR3 here is CASSYGTSGRNEQYF. The CDR3 DNA reads as TGTGCCAGCAGTTACGGGACTAGCGGGAGAAACGAGCAGTACTTC.

This clonotype was found many times. The chain has TRBV12-3 or TRBV12-4 and TRBJ2-7; 8 bases are shared with TRBD2. The CDR3 covers 17 residues. With 6 bases clipped from V and 2 bases from J, the junction kept 15 bases outside the gene matches. The CDR3, as DNA: TGTGCCAGCAGCGACCAAATCCTAGCGGGCGGAGCCTACGAGCAGTACTTC. Protein product: CASSDQILAGGAYEQYF.

This clonotype was detected only a few times. V is TRBV28 and J is TRBJ2-5, with 8 bases fitting TRBD2. J lost 1 base, V lost 5 bases, and 12 bases had no gene match. This CDR3 is 17 amino acids long. The germline V gene has CDR1 MDHEN and CDR2 SYDVKM. The CDR3 loop is CASSPLLAGQFQETQYF. CDR3 coding DNA: TGTGCCAGCAGTCCCCTTCTAGCGGGCCAATTCCAAGAGACCCAGTACTTC.

This chain joins TRBV23-1 and TRBJ2-7; D is unclear. TRBV23-1 is recorded as an ORF, its role being uncertain. This CDR3 spans 13 amino acids. Trimming cost V 3 bases and J 2 bases, with 8 bases left between them. The CDR3, as DNA: TGCGCCAGCAGTCACCCTGGAGCCTACGAGCAGTACTTC. This gives the protein CASSHPGAYEQYF.

This clonotype was found a few times. The chain uses TRBV5-1 and TRBJ1-1; D is ambiguous. The V gene lost 2 bases and the J gene lost 0 bases, with 11 bases spanning the gap. Germline V gene sequence: CDR1 SGHRS, CDR2 YFSETQ. The CDR3 totals 15 residues. CDR3 region: CASSLGRRVNTEAFF. The CDR3 nucleotides read TGCGCCAGCAGCTTAGGTCGACGGGTGAACACTGAAGCTTTCTTT.

The chain combines TRBV28 with TRBJ2-1; D is perhaps TRBD1 or TRBD2 (5 bases each). The CDR3 has 13 residues. From germline, CDR1 is MDHEN and CDR2 SYDVKM. V lost 5 bases, J lost 9 bases, and 14 bases lay in between. The DNA of the CDR3 is TGTGCCAGCAGTCGCCCTGGGGACCGTGAGCAGTTCTTC. Encoded protein: CASSRPGDREQFF.

V and J are TRBV4-2 and TRBJ2-1; TRBD1 aligns across 9 bases. J lost 9 bases, V lost 2 bases, and 8 bases had no gene match. Germline V gene lookup returns CDR1 LGHNA and CDR2 YNFKEQ. This CDR3 has 15 amino acids. The CDR3 loop reads CASSQTGTGTFEQFF. The CDR3 region has the DNA TGTGCCAGCAGCCAAACCGGGACAGGGACATTTGAGCAGTTCTTC.

This chain links TRBV4-2 with TRBJ1-2; 7 nucleotides align to TRBD1. There are 16 residues in the CDR3. With 0 bases clipped from V and 1 base from J, the junction kept 5 bases outside the gene matches. Germline lookup yields CDR1 LGHNA and CDR2 YNFKEQ. CDR3 coding DNA: TGTGCCAGCAGCCAAGAAGGGGGACAGCTTAACTATGGCTACACCTTC. Residues: CASSQEGGQLNYGYTF.

The genes are TRBV20-1 and TRBJ2-3; 7 bases match TRBD2. The CDR3 runs 13 residues. The germline V gene encodes CDR1 DFQATT and CDR2 SNEGSKA (reference sequence). With 4 bases clipped from V and 2 bases from J, the junction kept 3 bases outside the gene matches. The CDR3 nucleotides read TGCAGTGCTACCCTAGCGGACACAGATACGCAGTATTTT. Translation gives CSATLADTDTQYF.

This clonotype was observed a few times. An end of the junction does not agree with germline; a read error may underlie this. The V and J genes are TRBV3-1 and TRBJ2-3; 12 nucleotides match TRBD2. Germline CDR1 reads LGHDT; CDR2 reads YNNKEL (reference sequence). The CDR3 spans 16 residues. CDR3 protein: CASSPQTSGRTDTQCF. CDR3 nucleotides: TGTGCCAGCAGCCCACAGACTAGCGGGAGAACAGATACGCAGTGTTTT.

This chain connects TRBV4-3 to TRBJ2-1, with 10 nucleotides matching TRBD1. There are 17 residues in the CDR3. V was clipped by 4 bases and J by 5 bases; unmatched bases: 11. Per the germline V gene, CDR1 is LGHNA and CDR2 is YSLEER. CDR3 protein: CASSRMLGGQGNNEQFF. The CDR3 bases are TGCGCCAGCAGCCGGATGCTCGGGGGACAGGGGAACAATGAGCAGTTCTTC.

This clonotype was counted between two and nine times. V is TRBV28 and J is TRBJ2-5, with 9 bases fitting TRBD1. Germline CDR1 is MDHEN and CDR2 is SYDVKM. This CDR3 contains 17 residues. After removal of 6 bases from V and 5 bases from J, the junction contained 16 bases not matched to a gene. For the CDR3, the DNA is TGTGCCAGCAGGGACGGAGCCAGACAGGGGGTCTGGGAGACCCAGTACTTC. This codes for CASRDGARQGVWETQYF.

The chain carries TRBV11-2 and TRBJ1-2; maybe TRBD1 (5 bases). Germline assignment: CDR1 SGHAT and CDR2 FQNNGV. CDR3 length equals 16 residues. V was cut by 6 bases and J by 3 bases, with 20 bases left in between. The CDR3 DNA reads as TGTGCCAGCAGGGGGGGACGGGAAGCCGAATACTATGGCTACACCTTC. Its protein is CASRGGREAEYYGYTF.